This TCR beta chain was identified during a study of blood T cells in healthy people across ages. With V trimmed by 5 bases and J by 4 bases, 14 bases remained unmatched. This CDR3 region has 17 residues. Germline CDR1 SGHTA, CDR2 FQGNSA. A second PCR of about 7 to 11 cycles used a sample-barcoded 5' primer and a J-beta primer mix. Sequencing recovered at least 2.5 million CDR3-containing paired-end reads from each sample. TCRdb passed the 5' RACE reads through MiXCR, listing each CDR3 protein once. Here the sample spans about 400,000 distinct CDR3 sequences, 45% to 65% being singletons. Total RNA, at least 5.5 micrograms per sample, came from PBMCs.

Sequences were obtained from blood. V is TRBV7-2 and J is TRBJ2-1, with TRBD2 matching over 7 bases. The sequence was obtained from a man aged 55 to 70 in good health. CDR3 coding DNA: TGTGCCAGCAGCCCCCGGGCTAGCGGCCCACTTTACAATGAGCAGTTCTTC. Protein product: CASSPRASGPLYNEQFF.